This passage covers 20 T cell receptor beta chains from one sample sequenced in a study of CD8+CD57+ T cells in acquired aplastic anemia. Only patients with CD8+CD57+ cell expansion on flow cytometry were chosen for sequencing. The TCR beta profiling, which covered VDJ combination and CDR3 sequence, was carried out using genomic DNA as the template. Each CDR3 protein is one row after TCRdb ran MiXCR on the reads. The sample lists 150,000 to 180,000 distinct CDR3 sequences, over 50% occurring once. Input material: sorted CD4+, CD8+, or CD8+CD57+ T cells (not recorded which) from PBMCs. The receptors were sampled from a human donor with aplastic anemia.

This chain connects TRBV2 to TRBJ2-1; D gene ambiguous. In germline, CDR1 is SNHLY, CDR2 FYNNEI. V dropped 8 bases and J dropped 0 bases, with 8 bases sitting between them. The CDR3 extends over 13 amino acids. The CDR3 here is CASFWGSYNEQFF. The CDR3 DNA reads as TGTGCCAGCTTCTGGGGCTCCTACAATGAGCAGTTCTTC.

About this clonotype: The junction departs from the called germline gene at one end, perhaps through a read error. The chain combines TRBV2 with TRBJ1-4; tentatively, D is TRBD1 (6 bases). CDR1 is SNHLY and CDR2 is FYNNEI in the germline V gene. This CDR3 comprises 12 residues. CDR3 region: CASSEKFGGQNF. DNA of the CDR3: TGTGCCAGCAGTGAAAAATTCGGTGGACAGAATTTT. Full variable domain (outside the CDR3, taken from reference TRBV2 and TRBJ1-4): EPEVTQTPSHQVTQMGQEVILRCVPISNHLYFYWYRQILGQKVEFLVSFYNNEISEKSEIFDDQFSVERPDGSNFTLKIRSTKLEDSAMYFCASSEKFGGQNFGSGTQLSVL.

There are a few counts of this clonotype. The chain recombines TRBV3-1 with TRBJ2-2; D possibly corresponds to TRBD2 (5 bases). From germline, CDR1 is LGHDT and CDR2 YNNKEL (reference sequence). Trimming pared 1 base from V and 5 bases from J, leaving 11 bases between. This CDR3 has 15 residues. CDR3 DNA: TGTGCCAGCAGCCAAGTGAGCGGCTCGACCGGGGAGCTGTTTTTT. Protein sequence: CASSQVSGSTGELFF. Using reference TRBV3-1 and TRBJ2-2 for the parts outside the CDR3, the full variable domain is DTAVSQTPKYLVTQMGNDKSIKCEQNLGHDTMYWYKQDSKKFLKIMFSYNNKELIINETVPNRFSPKSPDKAHLNLHINSLELGDSAVYFCASSQVSGSTGELFFGEGSRLTVL.

This clonotype turned up a few times. The chain has TRBV12-3 or TRBV12-4 and TRBJ1-2; the match to TRBD1 covers 10 bases. The CDR3 covers 15 residues. The ends lost 5 bases at V and 0 bases at J; junction bases unmatched: 3. CDR3 nucleotide sequence: TGTGCCAGCAGTCCCGGGACAGGGGCTAACTATGGCTACACCTTC. It yields the protein CASSPGTGANYGYTF.

This clonotype was found a few times. The rearrangement uses TRBV7-2 and TRBJ2-5, with 11 bases matching TRBD1. CDR3 size: 14 residues. Germline trimming cut 5 bases from V and 4 bases from J; bases unmatched to any gene: 3. From germline, CDR1 is SGHTA and CDR2 FQGNSA. CDR3 protein: CASSPDRGRETQYF. In nucleotides, the CDR3 is TGTGCCAGCAGCCCGGACAGGGGGCGAGAGACCCAGTACTTC.

This chain uses TRBV19 with TRBJ2-1, with D perhaps being TRBD1 or TRBD2 (5 bases each). The CDR3 loop spans 14 amino acids. CDR1 is LNHDA and CDR2 is SQIVND in the germline V gene (reference sequence). Trimming cost V 7 bases and J 8 bases, with 18 bases left between them. The CDR3: CASTPPGTVYEQFF. CDR3 sequence (DNA): TGTGCCAGTACCCCACCCGGGACCGTCTATGAGCAGTTCTTC.

On this clonotype itself: As the CDR3 is not closed by the conserved phenylalanine or tryptophan, this likely results from a read error. The V call is TRBV4-2, the J call TRBJ1-6, with D possibly TRBD1 on 5 matching bases. Germline V gene sequence: CDR1 LGHNA, CDR2 YNFKEQ. Deletions cut 1 base from V and 6 bases from J, with 10 bases between. The CDR3 is made up of 15 amino acids. DNA for the CDR3: TGTGCCAGCAGCCAAGGTAGGGGCGGTAATTCACCCCTCCACTCT. It translates to CASSQGRGGNSPLHS.

This chain uses TRBV5-1 with TRBJ2-1, with D unresolved. V was shortened by 4 bases and J by 9 bases, with 17 bases between the two germline ends. The CDR3 length is 14 residues. Germline lookup yields CDR1 SGHRS and CDR2 YFSETQ. Here the CDR3 DNA reads TGCGCCAGCAGCGCAGTTTCCCCGAGTCGTGAGCAGTTCTTC. Translating it yields CASSAVSPSREQFF. Combining the CDR3 with reference TRBV5-1 and TRBJ2-1 gives the whole variable domain KAGVTQTPRYLIKTRGQQVTLSCSPISGHRSVSWYQQTPGQGLQFLFEYFSETQRNKGNFPGRFSGRQFSNSRSEMNVSTLELGDSALYLCASSAVSPSREQFFGPGTRLTVL.

This clonotype has at least ten counts. V usage is TRBV2 and J usage is TRBJ1-1, with TRBD1 matching 7 bases. There are 11 residues in the CDR3. The germline CDR1 and CDR2 sequences are SNHLY and FYNNEI. J was trimmed by 11 bases and V by 7 bases; bases with no gene match: 7. The CDR3 bases are TGTGCCAGCAAAATAGACAGGGCTGCTTTCTTT. Its protein is CASKIDRAAFF.

This clonotype has ten or more counts. The V and J genes are TRBV7-9 and TRBJ1-3; 9 bases are a match to TRBD1. The CDR3 covers 16 residues. The germline CDR1 and CDR2 sequences are SEHNR and FQNEAQ (reference sequence). After removal of 1 base from V and 3 bases from J, the junction contained 4 bases not matched to a gene. The CDR3 protein is CASSLDGTGSGNTIYF. The CDR3 DNA reads as TGTGCCAGCAGCTTAGATGGGACAGGGAGTGGAAACACCATATATTTT.

This clonotype was seen only a few times. The chain recombines TRBV7-9 with TRBJ2-2; no clear D. Germline V lookup: CDR1 SEHNR, CDR2 FQNEAQ (reference sequence). This CDR3 spans 14 amino acids. V was clipped by 6 bases and J by 1 base, with 9 bases between them. This CDR3 is CASRSWGNTGELFF. CDR3 in DNA: TGTGCCAGCAGGTCCTGGGGGAACACCGGGGAGCTGTTTTTT.

This clonotype was found many times. This rearrangement joins TRBV6-1 to TRBJ2-7, with D maybe TRBD1 (6 bases). This CDR3 has 16 residues. The germline V gene has CDR1 MNHNS and CDR2 SASEGT. The germline V and J ends were trimmed by 8 bases and 2 bases, with 22 bases remaining between them. The CDR3 reads CASQGPGHSHAYEQYF. CDR3 in DNA: TGTGCCAGCCAGGGGCCGGGACACTCACATGCCTACGAGCAGTACTTC.

This clonotype was observed many times. The chain is built from TRBV29-1 and TRBJ1-2; D is undetermined. Trimming took off 4 bases at V and 10 bases at J, with 13 bases between the two ends. CDR3 length: 11 amino acids. Per the germline V gene, CDR1 is SQVTM and CDR2 is ANQGSEA. DNA of the CDR3: TGCAGCGTTGTACAAAATGGGGACTACACCTTC. Encoded protein: CSVVQNGDYTF.

V usage is TRBV6-2 or TRBV6-3 and J usage is TRBJ2-5; TRBD2 aligns across 12 bases. The CDR3 sequence is 20 residues long. The V segment lost 0 bases and the J segment 4 bases; nucleotides outside the gene matches: 15. Germline V lookup: CDR1 MNHEY, CDR2 SVGEGT. The CDR3: CASSYSLRETSGGRGETQYF. CDR3 nucleotides: TGTGCCAGCAGTTACTCATTAAGAGAGACTAGCGGGGGAAGGGGAGAGACCCAGTACTTC.

The genes are TRBV18 and TRBJ2-5; TRBD1 matches 11 bases. The CDR3 is 15 amino acids. The V segment lost 3 bases and the J segment 4 bases; nucleotides outside the gene matches: 4. Germline values: CDR1 KGHSH, CDR2 LQKENI. CDR3 residues: CASSPLGTGGETQYF. CDR3 DNA sequence: TGTGCCAGCTCACCCCTCGGGACAGGGGGAGAGACCCAGTACTTC.

This clonotype was seen ten or more times. This sequence joins TRBV7-8 and TRBJ1-1, with TRBD1 as a possible D gene (6 bases). The V end was cut by 3 bases, the J end by 6 bases, with 20 bases between. The length of the CDR3 is 16 residues. Per germline, CDR1 SGHVS and CDR2 FQNEAQ. The CDR3 DNA reads as TGTGCCAGCAGCTTGAACAGGGTGGGAGCCTGGGCTGAAGCTTTCTTT. Its translation: CASSLNRVGAWAEAFF.

CDR3 sequence (DNA): TGTGCCAGCAGCCAATACCGCAACGAGCAGTACTTC. Its translation is CASSQYRNEQYF. The chain is built from TRBV14 and TRBJ2-7; D remains unclear. V was trimmed by 2 bases and J by 5 bases, leaving 7 bases between them. The length of the CDR3 is 12 residues. The germline gives CDR1 SGHDN, CDR2 FVKESK.

As regards this clonotype: The conserved closing phenylalanine or tryptophan is absent in this CDR3, likely reflecting a read error. The gene calls are TRBV15 and TRBJ1-1, with TRBD1 identical over 7 bases. V trimming: 0 bases; J trimming: 1 base; junction bases outside the gene matches: 2. The CDR3 spans 15 residues. The V gene's germline CDR1 is LNHNV and CDR2 YYDKDF (reference sequence). The CDR3 sequence: CATSRDRGANTEAFS. CDR3 sequence (DNA): TGTGCCACCAGCAGAGACAGGGGGGCGAACACTGAAGCTTTCTCT.

This clonotype has ten or more counts. The V gene is TRBV14, the J gene TRBJ2-7; the D gene could be TRBD1 or TRBD2 (5 bases each). The germline V gene encodes CDR1 SGHDN and CDR2 FVKESK. The CDR3 totals 13 residues. With 3 bases removed from V and 3 bases from J, the gap between germline ends came to 9 bases. The CDR3 sequence: CASSHGAYYEQYF. CDR3 nucleotide sequence: TGTGCCAGCAGCCACGGGGCTTACTACGAGCAGTACTTC.

The chain employs TRBV20-1 and TRBJ2-7; 10 positions agree with TRBD2. The CDR3 is made up of 15 amino acids. Germline V gives CDR1 DFQATT, CDR2 SNEGSKA (reference sequence). J lost 2 bases, V lost 6 bases, and 10 bases had no gene match. Here the CDR3 reads CSATSSGGSPYEQYF. The DNA of the CDR3 is TGCAGTGCCACCTCTAGCGGGGGCTCTCCCTACGAGCAGTACTTC.